One and the same sample provided the 20 T cell receptor beta chains below, sequenced in a study of cytomegalovirus exposure and HLA in healthy donors. PCR primers comprised 60 Vbeta and 13 Jbeta primers. Here immunoSEQ multiplex PCR was the method, and the copy in TCRdb shows in-frame clones only, minus some. The data hold tens of thousands of clones, with around 77% observed a single time. Sequencing was performed on PBMCs. The source is a man aged 30 to 45 in good health and CMV-seronegative.

This CDR3 reads CAISESSTGELFF. DNA of the CDR3: TGTGCCATCAGTGAGTCCAGCACCGGGGAGCTGTTTTTT. V and J are TRBV10-3 and TRBJ2-2; D is uncertain. Germline V gives CDR1 ENHRY, CDR2 SYGVKD. CDR3 length: 13 residues. Trimming pared 0 bases from V and 4 bases from J, leaving 3 bases between.

This clone has just a few counts. The chain carries TRBV19 and TRBJ1-2, with TRBD1 matching 9 bases. This CDR3 spans 13 amino acids. The trim removed 5 bases at V and 7 bases at J, leaving 5 bases unmatched. CDR1 LNHDA and CDR2 SQIVND come from the germline V gene (reference sequence). CDR3 in amino acids: CASSEQGAIGYTF. Here the CDR3 DNA reads TGTGCCAGTAGTGAACAGGGGGCAATTGGCTACACCTTC.

CDR3 region: CASGRTGNTDTQYF. The CDR3, as DNA: TGTGCCAGCGGACGGACGGGAAACACAGATACGCAGTATTTT. The chain links TRBV28 to TRBJ2-3; D is possibly TRBD2 (5 bases). The V end was cut by 8 bases, the J end by 2 bases, with 14 bases between. The CDR3 spans 14 residues. Germline V lookup: CDR1 MDHEN, CDR2 SYDVKM.

This clone has a handful of counts. This rearrangement joins TRBV10-3 to TRBJ2-1; 7 nucleotides align to TRBD2. In germline, CDR1 is ENHRY, CDR2 SYGVKD. The CDR3 totals 15 residues. The trim removed 8 bases at V and 6 bases at J, leaving 13 bases unmatched. This CDR3 is CAISTSRGSPNEQFF. CDR3 in DNA: TGTGCCATCTCAACGAGTCGCGGGAGCCCCAATGAGCAGTTCTTC.

The chain combines TRBV27 with TRBJ2-1; 8 bases match TRBD1. After removal of 3 bases from V and 6 bases from J, the junction contained 10 bases not matched to a gene. Germline V lookup: CDR1 MNHEY, CDR2 SMNVEV (reference sequence). CDR3 length: 16 amino acids. CDR3 amino acids: CASSFYIDRGPNEQFF. Written as DNA, the CDR3 is TGTGCCAGCAGTTTTTATATTGACAGGGGACCCAATGAGCAGTTCTTC.

The chain couples TRBV28 to TRBJ2-3; TRBD2 matches 14 bases. Germline CDR1 and CDR2: MDHEN and SYDVKM. Trimming at V came to 6 bases and at J to 15 bases, leaving 11 bases not matched to a gene. The CDR3 totals 14 residues. The CDR3 sequence: CASSQPGLAGVVYF. DNA for the CDR3: TGTGCCAGCAGCCAACCGGGACTAGCGGGAGTGGTTTATTTT.

The chain carries TRBV5-1 and TRBJ1-5; maybe TRBD1 (5 bases). CDR1 and CDR2 (germline): SGHRS, YFSETQ. The CDR3 runs to 16 residues. V was cut by 5 bases and J by 5 bases, with 20 bases left in between. The CDR3, as DNA: TGCGCCAGCAGGTTGACAGCACAAGGCCTCGATCAGCCCCAGCATTTT. Amino acids: CASRLTAQGLDQPQHF. Complete variable domain (other parts from reference TRBV5-1 and TRBJ1-5): KAGVTQTPRYLIKTRGQQVTLSCSPISGHRSVSWYQQTPGQGLQFLFEYFSETQRNKGNFPGRFSGRQFSNSRSEMNVSTLELGDSALYLCASRLTAQGLDQPQHFGDGTRLSIL.

J is TRBJ1-5 and V is TRBV10-3; maybe TRBD1 (6 bases). V lost 10 bases and J 4 bases, leaving 14 bases between the germline ends. CDR3 size: 13 residues. The germline CDR1 and CDR2 sequences are ENHRY and SYGVKD. CDR3 in DNA: TGTGCCACCAATGAGGGGGGGAATCAGCCCCAGCATTTT. Protein sequence: CATNEGGNQPQHF.

The rearrangement joins TRBV5-1 to TRBJ2-7; 7 bases map to TRBD2. CDR1 and CDR2 (germline): SGHRS, YFSETQ. CDR3 length: 14 residues. V shed 4 bases, J shed 0 bases, and the junction held 4 bases outside the gene matches. CDR3 loop: CASSARGVSYEQYF. In DNA form, the CDR3 reads TGCGCCAGCAGCGCCCGGGGGGTCTCCTACGAGCAGTACTTC.

This clone occurred a few times. The rearrangement joins TRBV4-3 to TRBJ1-1; possible D gene TRBD1, 5 bases. Deletions cut 1 base from V and 1 base from J, with 7 bases between. The CDR3 runs 14 residues. Germline CDR1 is LGHNA and CDR2 is YSLEER. Here the CDR3 reads CASSQGGGNTEAFF. In nucleotides, the CDR3 is TGCGCCAGCAGCCAAGGGGGGGGGAACACTGAAGCTTTCTTT.

J is TRBJ2-7 and V is TRBV4-3; 9 positions agree with TRBD1. V shed 5 bases and J 3 bases; nucleotides not matched to a gene: 5. The CDR3 length is 14 residues. Germline assignment: CDR1 LGHNA and CDR2 YSLEER. The DNA for the CDR3 is TGCGCCAGCAGCACGGACAGGGGAATCTACGAGCAGTACTTC. This codes for CASSTDRGIYEQYF.

The gene calls are TRBV2 and TRBJ2-1; 12 bases agree with TRBD2. The J segment lost 9 bases and the V segment lost 7 bases, leaving 13 bases of the junction unmatched. The length of the CDR3 is 16 residues. Germline V gene data show CDR1 as SNHLY and CDR2 as FYNNEI. DNA of the CDR3: TGTGCCAGCACCTGGGGCTCTAGCGGGGGGGCCCGTGAGCAGTTCTTC. Encoded protein: CASTWGSSGGAREQFF.

There are a few counts of this clone. The chain joins TRBV6-1 to TRBJ2-5; 7 bases align to TRBD2. Losses at the gene ends were 7 bases for V and 5 bases for J; bases not matched to a gene: 10. CDR1 and CDR2 (germline): MNHNS, SASEGT. CDR3 length equals 14 residues. CDR3 in DNA: TGTGCCAGCACCGGGGGAGGGCCTGGGGAGACCCAGTACTTC. Protein: CASTGGGPGETQYF.

This clone showed up just a few times. This chain joins TRBV10-3 and TRBJ2-2, with 10 bases aligning to TRBD1. V gave up 2 bases and J gave up 6 bases; unmatched junction bases: 6. Germline CDR1 ENHRY, CDR2 SYGVKD. This CDR3 has 16 residues. CDR3 coding DNA: TGTGCCATCAGTGAGGCGGGACAGGGGAGCGCCGGGGAGCTGTTTTTT. Protein sequence: CAISEAGQGSAGELFF.

The chain combines TRBV6-1 with TRBJ1-1, with D tentatively TRBD1 (5 bases). The CDR3 has 14 amino acids. Germline assignment: CDR1 MNHNS and CDR2 SASEGT. Trimming cost V 4 bases and J 4 bases, with 13 bases left between them. Written as DNA, the CDR3 is TGTGCCAGCAGTGTGGGGGGAGGGAGCACTGAAGCTTTCTTT. This sequence encodes CASSVGGGSTEAFF.

The chain combines TRBV10-2 with TRBJ1-1; unclear D gene. The CDR3 consists of 15 residues. V dropped 3 bases and J dropped 3 bases, with 14 bases sitting between them. Germline V gene sequence: CDR1 WSHSY, CDR2 SAAADI. CDR3 sequence: CASSDRLIGDTEAFF. As DNA, the CDR3 is TGCGCCAGCAGTGACAGATTAATCGGGGACACTGAAGCTTTCTTT.

This chain joins TRBV10-3 and TRBJ2-3; TRBD1 agrees at 8 bases. This CDR3 is 14 amino acids long. The trim removed 10 bases at V and 2 bases at J, leaving 8 bases unmatched. Germline assignment: CDR1 ENHRY and CDR2 SYGVKD. For the CDR3, the DNA is TGTGCCAATTCAGGACAGGGTCTCACAGATACGCAGTATTTT. It is translated as CANSGQGLTDTQYF.

This clone was seen more than once but under ten times. The rearrangement joins TRBV2 to TRBJ2-5; no definite D call. V was trimmed by 5 bases and J by 2 bases, leaving 6 bases between them. Germline loops: CDR1 SNHLY, CDR2 FYNNEI. The CDR3 has 12 amino acids. The DNA for the CDR3 is TGTGCCAGCAGTTACAGTCAAGAGACCCAGTACTTC. Protein product: CASSYSQETQYF. The whole variable domain, remainder taken from reference TRBV2 and TRBJ2-5, is EPEVTQTPSHQVTQMGQEVILRCVPISNHLYFYWYRQILGQKVEFLVSFYNNEISEKSEIFDDQFSVERPDGSNFTLKIRSTKLEDSAMYFCASSYSQETQYFGPGTRLLVL.

The chain joins TRBV7-6 to TRBJ2-1; D perhaps matches TRBD2 (6 bases). The germline CDR1 and CDR2 sequences are SGHVS and FNYEAQ. The CDR3 spans 15 residues. Trimming took off 8 bases at V and 1 base at J, with 15 bases between the two ends. DNA of the CDR3: TGTGCCAGCTCCTACCTGGAGGGATCCTACAATGAGCAGTTCTTC. This sequence encodes CASSYLEGSYNEQFF.

This chain joins TRBV28 and TRBJ2-1; D possibly corresponds to TRBD2 (6 bases). This CDR3 comprises 15 residues. V was clipped by 2 bases and J by 9 bases, with 17 bases between them. In germline, CDR1 is MDHEN, CDR2 SYDVKM. CDR3 amino acids: CASSLETSRSSEQFF. In nucleotides, the CDR3 is TGTGCCAGCAGTTTAGAGACTAGTCGTAGTAGTGAGCAGTTCTTC.